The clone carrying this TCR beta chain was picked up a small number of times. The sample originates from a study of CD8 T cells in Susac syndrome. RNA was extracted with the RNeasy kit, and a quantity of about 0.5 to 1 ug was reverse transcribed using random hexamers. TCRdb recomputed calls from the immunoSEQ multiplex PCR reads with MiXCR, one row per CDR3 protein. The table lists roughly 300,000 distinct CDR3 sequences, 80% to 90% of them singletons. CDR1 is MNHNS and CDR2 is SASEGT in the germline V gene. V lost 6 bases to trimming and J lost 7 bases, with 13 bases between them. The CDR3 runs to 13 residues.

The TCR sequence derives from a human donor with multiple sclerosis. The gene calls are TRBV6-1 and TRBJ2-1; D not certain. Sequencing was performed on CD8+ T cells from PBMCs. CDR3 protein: CASRRRTVNEQFF. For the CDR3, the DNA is TGTGCCAGCAGACGACGTACTGTGAATGAGCAGTTCTTC.